The 24 T cell receptor beta chains in this list originate from one sample, sequenced in a study of human T cells and chemical hapten exposure. The time point is: patch test 2, 6 weeks after DPC sensitization. Regarding treatment: therapeutic diphenylcyclopropenone sensitization with weekly scalp DPC. Using its own MiXCR run on the RACE reads, TCRdb lists one record per CDR3 protein. The profile covers under 450,000 distinct CDR3 sequences, with 6% to 7% appearing a single time and around 6% taken by the ten largest. Here the sequenced sample was whole blood, taken in connection with sensitization to the hapten diphenylcyclopropenone (DPC). The receptors shown here come from a woman between 18 and 29 years old with alopecia areata. Some clones in this sample may be carry-over from other donors' samples.

This clonotype was detected a few times. The V call is TRBV7-2, the J call TRBJ2-1; no clear D. V shed 5 bases and J shed 9 bases, with 17 bases lying between them. The germline V gene encodes CDR1 SGHTA and CDR2 FQGNSA. This CDR3 spans 14 amino acids. This CDR3 is CASSPQLERREQFF. CDR3 DNA: TGTGCCAGCAGCCCTCAATTAGAACGTCGTGAGCAGTTCTTC.

The gene calls are TRBV7-2 and TRBJ2-3, with no clear D. Germline V gives CDR1 SGHTA, CDR2 FQGNSA. This CDR3 contains 15 residues. V was clipped by 0 bases and J by 1 base, with 8 bases between them. The CDR3: CASSLASWRTDTQYF. The CDR3, as DNA: TGTGCCAGCAGCTTAGCGTCCTGGCGCACAGATACGCAGTATTTT.

The chain combines TRBV6-5 with TRBJ2-7; TRBD2 agrees at 7 bases. Germline-derived CDR1 and CDR2 are MNHEY and SVGAGI. This CDR3 is 18 amino acids long. The V gene end was trimmed by 2 bases and the J gene end by 0 bases; junction bases not matched to a gene: 13. The CDR3 loop reads CASSYRASGTGSSYEQYF. The DNA of the CDR3 is TGTGCCAGCAGTTACAGGGCTAGCGGTACCGGAAGCTCCTACGAGCAGTACTTC.

The chain couples TRBV6-6 to TRBJ1-2; TRBD1 might be the D (5 bases). V shed 4 bases and J shed 4 bases, with 16 bases lying between them. The CDR3 has 15 amino acids. CDR1 is MNHNY, CDR2 SVGAGI, per germline (reference sequence). This CDR3 reads CASSSPGEDSYGYTF. In nucleotides, the CDR3 is TGTGCCAGCAGTTCCCCGGGGGAGGATTCCTATGGCTACACCTTC.

This clonotype has ten or more counts. The chain carries TRBV12-3 or TRBV12-4 and TRBJ2-3; 9 positions agree with TRBD2. The CDR3 has 15 amino acids. V gave up 5 bases and J gave up 6 bases; unmatched junction bases: 9. The CDR3 sequence: CASSPLRGGADTQYF. The CDR3 DNA is TGTGCCAGCAGTCCCCTTCGCGGGGGGGCCGATACGCAGTATTTT.

The chain joins TRBV5-1 to TRBJ2-1; 9 nucleotides match TRBD1. This CDR3 is 15 amino acids long. Germline V gene data show CDR1 as SGHRS and CDR2 as YFSETQ. Losses at the gene ends were 3 bases for V and 3 bases for J; bases not matched to a gene: 4. The DNA for the CDR3 is TGCGCCAGCAGCTATACAGGGGGCGACTACAATGAGCAGTTCTTC. Encoded protein: CASSYTGGDYNEQFF. Filled out from reference TRBV5-1 and TRBJ2-1, the complete variable domain reads KAGVTQTPRYLIKTRGQQVTLSCSPISGHRSVSWYQQTPGQGLQFLFEYFSETQRNKGNFPGRFSGRQFSNSRSEMNVSTLELGDSALYLCASSYTGGDYNEQFFGPGTRLTVL.

This clonotype was seen ten or more times. The CDR3 DNA follows: TGTGCCAGCAGTGGGGACAGCATGAACACTGAAGCTTTCTTT. Its translation is CASSGDSMNTEAFF. This chain connects TRBV6-2 or TRBV6-3 to TRBJ1-1; TRBD1 matches 7 bases. The length of the CDR3 is 14 residues. J lost 0 bases, V lost 5 bases, and 3 bases had no gene match. Germline CDR1 and CDR2: MNHEY and SVGEGT.

DNA of the CDR3: TGTGCCAGCAGCTCAGGACTAGTTAAGACCCAGTACTTC. This gives the protein CASSSGLVKTQYF. The chain joins TRBV7-2 to TRBJ2-5, with 7 bases aligning to TRBD2. The germline V gene has CDR1 SGHTA and CDR2 FQGNSA. V gave up 4 bases and J gave up 6 bases; unmatched junction bases: 5. The CDR3 has 13 amino acids.

This clonotype was detected ten times or more. The chain carries TRBV28 and TRBJ1-5, with unresolved D. The CDR3 covers 12 residues. Trimming removed 8 bases from V and 0 bases from J, with 5 bases in between. The V gene's germline CDR1 is MDHEN and CDR2 SYDVKM. The CDR3 DNA follows: TGTGCCAGCCTTAGTAGCAATCAGCCCCAGCATTTT. It translates to CASLSSNQPQHF.

This clonotype was recorded at least ten times. The rearrangement uses TRBV20-1 and TRBJ1-5; the D gene is possibly TRBD1 (5 bases). From germline, CDR1 is DFQATT and CDR2 SNEGSKA (reference sequence). CDR3 length: 14 residues. Between the trimmed V and J ends, which lost 5 bases and 7 bases, there was a span of 18 bases. CDR3 amino acids: CSADNGVGDQPQHF. DNA for the CDR3: TGCAGTGCTGACAACGGGGTCGGGGACCAGCCCCAGCATTTT.

This clonotype was counted between two and nine times. The chain recombines TRBV6-4 with TRBJ2-3, with 8 bases aligning to TRBD1. V lost 10 bases and J lost 3; bases outside the gene matches: 6. The CDR3 length is 13 residues. Germline V gene lookup returns CDR1 MRHNA and CDR2 SNTAGT. CDR3 coding DNA: TGTGCCACCGGACAGGGCGGTACAGATACGCAGTATTTT. It specifies CATGQGGTDTQYF.

This clonotype was seen ten or more times. The chain employs TRBV2 and TRBJ2-4; 7 nucleotides agree with TRBD2. CDR1 is SNHLY, CDR2 FYNNEI, per germline. This CDR3 spans 15 amino acids. V gave up 6 bases and J gave up 0 bases; unmatched junction bases: 5. The CDR3 nucleotides are TGTGCCAGCAGATTGGGACTACTAGCCAAAAACATTCAGTACTTC. Amino acid sequence: CASRLGLLAKNIQYF.

This clonotype was picked up many times. This sequence joins TRBV7-2 and TRBJ1-6; tentative D call: TRBD1 (5 bases). V was clipped by 4 bases and J by 9 bases, with 19 bases between them. CDR3 length: 16 residues. Germline CDR1 and CDR2: SGHTA and FQGNSA. The CDR3 bases are TGTGCCAGCAGCTCCTGGGGGTACACCCTGCGTTCACCCCTCCACTTT. Translation: CASSSWGYTLRSPLHF. The whole variable domain, filled in from reference TRBV7-2 and TRBJ1-6, reads GAGVSQSPSNKVTEKGKDVELRCDPISGHTALYWYRQSLGQGLEFLIYFQGNSAPDKSGLPSDRFSAERTGGSVSTLTIQRTQQEDSAVYLCASSSWGYTLRSPLHFGNGTRLTVT.

This clonotype was seen repeatedly, ten times or more. This sequence joins TRBV5-4 and TRBJ1-1, with D possibly TRBD1 on 5 matching bases. The V gene lost 2 bases and the J gene lost 11 bases, with 13 bases spanning the gap. The length of the CDR3 is 12 residues. From germline, CDR1 is SGHNT and CDR2 YYREEE (reference sequence). CDR3 in amino acids: CASSLSAGEAFF. DNA for the CDR3: TGTGCCAGCAGCTTAAGTGCGGGGGAGGCTTTCTTT.

This chain uses TRBV29-1 with TRBJ1-5; TRBD1 aligns across 10 bases. The CDR3 extends over 12 amino acids. J was trimmed by 7 bases and V by 7 bases; bases with no gene match: 4. The V gene's germline CDR1 is SQVTM and CDR2 ANQGSEA. DNA of the CDR3: TGCAGCGCTGGACAGGGGGACCAGCCCCAGCATTTT. It specifies CSAGQGDQPQHF.

This clonotype has ten or more counts. The rearrangement links TRBV5-1 to TRBJ2-5; D call uncertain. V lost 4 bases and J 1 base, leaving 5 bases between the germline ends. This CDR3 is built from 12 residues. Germline CDR1 reads SGHRS; CDR2 reads YFSETQ. CDR3 nucleotides: TGCGCCAGCAGCCGCCCCCAAGAGACCCAGTACTTC. Encoded protein: CASSRPQETQYF.

This clonotype showed up many times. This rearrangement joins TRBV4-2 to TRBJ2-3; the match to TRBD1 covers 8 bases. CDR3 length equals 16 residues. Germline-derived CDR1 and CDR2 are LGHNA and YNFKEQ. The V gene end was trimmed by 2 bases and the J gene end by 4 bases; junction bases not matched to a gene: 8. The CDR3 loop reads CASSQQGAEGSDTQYF. The CDR3 region has the DNA TGTGCCAGCAGCCAACAGGGGGCCGAGGGGTCAGATACGCAGTATTTT.

This clonotype was counted a few times. This rearrangement joins TRBV18 to TRBJ2-2; D possibly corresponds to TRBD2 (6 bases). Germline CDR1 KGHSH, CDR2 LQKENI. The ends were cut back, 4 bases at V and 7 bases at J, with 13 bases in the middle. CDR3 length: 14 residues. The CDR3 DNA is TGTGCCAGCTCACTAGGAGGGAACGTCGGGGAGCTGTTTTTT. Residues: CASSLGGNVGELFF.

This clonotype was seen ten or more times. This chain links TRBV7-8 with TRBJ2-6; D might be TRBD2 (6 bases). The germline V and J ends were trimmed by 0 bases and 1 base, with 10 bases remaining between them. The CDR3 loop spans 17 amino acids. The germline gives CDR1 SGHVS, CDR2 FQNEAQ. In DNA form, the CDR3 reads TGTGCCAGCAGCTTAGCCTTCGGGGGTTCTGGGGCCAACGTCCTGACTTTC. Translated: CASSLAFGGSGANVLTF.

This clonotype has only a few counts. The rearrangement links TRBV4-2 to TRBJ2-7; 14 nucleotides align to TRBD2. The CDR3 has 18 residues. V was clipped by 1 base and J by 2 bases; unmatched bases: 7. CDR1 is LGHNA and CDR2 is YNFKEQ in the germline V gene. CDR3 in DNA: TGTGCCAGCAGCCAAGGGACTAGCGGGGGGACACTTACCTACGAGCAGTACTTC. Translation: CASSQGTSGGTLTYEQYF.

V is TRBV14 and J is TRBJ2-7; no firm D call. Germline values: CDR1 SGHDN, CDR2 FVKESK. Trimming removed 1 base at V and 0 bases at J, with 10 bases between. CDR3 length: 15 residues. The CDR3 coding sequence is TGTGCCAGCAGCCAAGTAACATCCCCCTCCTACGAGCAGTACTTC. This translates into CASSQVTSPSYEQYF.

This clonotype appeared many times. The chain carries TRBV27 and TRBJ1-6; 11 bases align to TRBD1. Germline values: CDR1 MNHEY, CDR2 SMNVEV (reference sequence). Germline trimming cut 6 bases from V and 7 bases from J; bases unmatched to any gene: 11. The CDR3 length is 17 residues. CDR3 residues: CASSSIAGQGANSPLHF. CDR3 bases: TGTGCCAGCAGCTCGATCGCCGGACAGGGGGCCAATTCACCCCTCCACTTT.

This clonotype turned up a few times. The chain combines TRBV6-2 or TRBV6-3 with TRBJ2-5; 9 nucleotides line up with TRBD1. Germline values: CDR1 MNHEY, CDR2 SVGEGT. V shed 3 bases and J 2 bases; nucleotides not matched to a gene: 4. This CDR3 has 15 amino acids. For the CDR3, the DNA is TGTGCCAGCAGTTATGACAGGGGGAAGCAAGAGACCCAGTACTTC. This gives the protein CASSYDRGKQETQYF.

This rearrangement joins TRBV7-2 to TRBJ2-5; TRBD2 is a possible D gene (5 bases). The CDR3 sequence is 16 residues long. CDR1 SGHTA and CDR2 FQGNSA come from the germline V gene. Between the trimmed V and J ends, which lost 5 bases and 0 bases, there was a span of 16 bases. The CDR3 nucleotides are TGTGCCAGCAGCCTTGGACTGCTCAATTACCAAGAGACCCAGTACTTC. This gives the protein CASSLGLLNYQETQYF.